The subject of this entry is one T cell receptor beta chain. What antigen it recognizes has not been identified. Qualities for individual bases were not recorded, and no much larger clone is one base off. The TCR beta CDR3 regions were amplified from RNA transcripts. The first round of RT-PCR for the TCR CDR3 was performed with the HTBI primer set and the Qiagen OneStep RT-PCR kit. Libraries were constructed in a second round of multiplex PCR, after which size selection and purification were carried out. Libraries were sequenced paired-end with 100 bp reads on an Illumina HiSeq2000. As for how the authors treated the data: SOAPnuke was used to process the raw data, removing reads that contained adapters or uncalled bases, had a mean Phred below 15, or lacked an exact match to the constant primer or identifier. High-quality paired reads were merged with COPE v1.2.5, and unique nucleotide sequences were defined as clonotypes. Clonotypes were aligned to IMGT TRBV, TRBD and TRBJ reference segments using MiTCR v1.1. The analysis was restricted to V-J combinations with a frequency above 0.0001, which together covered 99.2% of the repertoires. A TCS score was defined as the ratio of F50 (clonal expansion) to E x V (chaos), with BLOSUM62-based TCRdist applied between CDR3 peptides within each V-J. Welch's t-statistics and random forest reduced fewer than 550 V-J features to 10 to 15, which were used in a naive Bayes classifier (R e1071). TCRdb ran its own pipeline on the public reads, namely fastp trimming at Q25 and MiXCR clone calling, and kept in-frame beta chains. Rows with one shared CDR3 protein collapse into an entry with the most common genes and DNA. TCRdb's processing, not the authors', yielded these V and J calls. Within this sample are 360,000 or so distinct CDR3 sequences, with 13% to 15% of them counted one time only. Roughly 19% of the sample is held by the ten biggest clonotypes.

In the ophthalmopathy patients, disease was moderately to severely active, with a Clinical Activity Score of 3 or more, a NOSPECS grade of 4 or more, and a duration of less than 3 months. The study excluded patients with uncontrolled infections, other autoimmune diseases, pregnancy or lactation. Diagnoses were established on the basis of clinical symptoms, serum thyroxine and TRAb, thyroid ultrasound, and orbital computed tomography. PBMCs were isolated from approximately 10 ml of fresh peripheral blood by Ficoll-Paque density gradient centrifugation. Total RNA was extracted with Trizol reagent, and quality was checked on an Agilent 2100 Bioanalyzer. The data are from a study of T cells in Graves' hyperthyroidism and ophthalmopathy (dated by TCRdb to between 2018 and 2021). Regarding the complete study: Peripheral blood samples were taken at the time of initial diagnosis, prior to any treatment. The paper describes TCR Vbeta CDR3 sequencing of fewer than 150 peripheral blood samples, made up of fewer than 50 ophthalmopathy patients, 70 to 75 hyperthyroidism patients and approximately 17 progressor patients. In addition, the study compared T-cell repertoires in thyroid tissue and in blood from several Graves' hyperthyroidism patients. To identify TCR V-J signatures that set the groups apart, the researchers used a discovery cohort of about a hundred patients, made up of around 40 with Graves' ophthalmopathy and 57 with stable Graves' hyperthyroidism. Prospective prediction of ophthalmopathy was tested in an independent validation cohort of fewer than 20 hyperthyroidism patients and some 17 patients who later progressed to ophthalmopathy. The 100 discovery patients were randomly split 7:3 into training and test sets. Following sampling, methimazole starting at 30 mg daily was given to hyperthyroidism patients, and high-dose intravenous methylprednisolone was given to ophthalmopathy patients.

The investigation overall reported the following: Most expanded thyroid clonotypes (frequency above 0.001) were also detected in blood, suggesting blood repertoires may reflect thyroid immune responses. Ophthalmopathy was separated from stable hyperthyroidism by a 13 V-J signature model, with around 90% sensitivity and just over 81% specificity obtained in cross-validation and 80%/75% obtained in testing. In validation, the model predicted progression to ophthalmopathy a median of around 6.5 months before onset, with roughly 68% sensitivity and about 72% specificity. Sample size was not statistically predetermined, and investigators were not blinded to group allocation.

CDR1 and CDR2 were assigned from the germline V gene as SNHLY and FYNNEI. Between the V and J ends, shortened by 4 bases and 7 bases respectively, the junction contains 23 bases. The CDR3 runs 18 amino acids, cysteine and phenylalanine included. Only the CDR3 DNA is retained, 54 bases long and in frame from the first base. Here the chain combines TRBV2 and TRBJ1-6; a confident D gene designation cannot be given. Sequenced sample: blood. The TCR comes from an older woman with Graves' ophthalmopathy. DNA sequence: TGTGCCAGCAGTGCAACGGACCTTACTAGCCTTTACAATTCACCCCTCCACTTT. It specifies CASSATDLTSLYNSPLHF.